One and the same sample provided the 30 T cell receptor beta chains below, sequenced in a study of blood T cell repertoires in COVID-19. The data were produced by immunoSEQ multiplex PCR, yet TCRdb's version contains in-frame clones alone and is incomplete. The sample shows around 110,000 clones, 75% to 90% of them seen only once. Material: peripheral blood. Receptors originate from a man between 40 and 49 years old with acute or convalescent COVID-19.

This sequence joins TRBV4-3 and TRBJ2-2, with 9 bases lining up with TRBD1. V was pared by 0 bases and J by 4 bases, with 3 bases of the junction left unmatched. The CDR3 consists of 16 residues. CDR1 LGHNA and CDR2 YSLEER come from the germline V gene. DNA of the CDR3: TGCGCCAGCAGCCAAGATGCGGGACAGGGCACCGGGGAGCTGTTTTTT. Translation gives CASSQDAGQGTGELFF.

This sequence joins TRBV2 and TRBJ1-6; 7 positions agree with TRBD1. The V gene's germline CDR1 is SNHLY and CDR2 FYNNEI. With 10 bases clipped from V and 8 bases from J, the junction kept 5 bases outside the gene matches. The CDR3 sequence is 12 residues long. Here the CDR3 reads CAKQGRHSPLHF. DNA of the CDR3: TGTGCCAAACAGGGGAGGCATTCACCCCTCCACTTT.

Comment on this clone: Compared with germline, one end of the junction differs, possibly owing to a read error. The CDR3 loop reads CASSGDSKQPQHF. CDR3 DNA sequence: TGTGCCAGCAGTGGGGACAGCAAACAGCCCCAGCATTTT. V usage is TRBV6-2 or TRBV6-3 and J usage is TRBJ1-5, with TRBD1 matching over 7 bases. The CDR3 totals 13 residues. Germline V lookup: CDR1 MNHEY, CDR2 SVGEGT.

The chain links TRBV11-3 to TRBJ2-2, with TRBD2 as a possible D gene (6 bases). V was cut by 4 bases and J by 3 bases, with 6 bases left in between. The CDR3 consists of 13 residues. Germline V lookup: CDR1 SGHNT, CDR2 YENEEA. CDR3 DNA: TGTGCCAGCAGCTGGGACTACACCGGGGAGCTGTTTTTT. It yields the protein CASSWDYTGELFF. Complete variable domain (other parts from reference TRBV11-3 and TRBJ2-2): EAGVVQSPRYKIIEKKQPVAFWCNPISGHNTLYWYLQNLGQGPELLIRYENEEAVDDSQLPKDRFSAERLKGVDSTLKIQPAELGDSAVYLCASSWDYTGELFFGEGSRLTVL.

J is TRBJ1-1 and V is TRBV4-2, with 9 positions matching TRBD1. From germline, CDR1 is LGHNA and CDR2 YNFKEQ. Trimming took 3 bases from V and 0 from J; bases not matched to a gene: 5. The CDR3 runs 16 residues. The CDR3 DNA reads TGTGCCAGCAGCCATAAGCGACAGGGGGTGAACACTGAAGCTTTCTTT. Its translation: CASSHKRQGVNTEAFF.

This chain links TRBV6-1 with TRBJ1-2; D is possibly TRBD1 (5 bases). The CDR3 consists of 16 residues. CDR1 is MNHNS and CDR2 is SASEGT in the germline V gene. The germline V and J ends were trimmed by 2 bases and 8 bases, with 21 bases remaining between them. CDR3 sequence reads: CASSEIWDGTLGGYTF. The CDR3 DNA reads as TGTGCCAGCAGTGAAATTTGGGACGGGACTCTGGGGGGCTACACCTTC.

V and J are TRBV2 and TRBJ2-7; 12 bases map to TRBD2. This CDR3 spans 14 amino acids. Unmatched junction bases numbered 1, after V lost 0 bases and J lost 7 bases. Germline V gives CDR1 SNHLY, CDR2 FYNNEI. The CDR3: CASSEALAGGEQYF. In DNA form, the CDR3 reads TGTGCCAGCAGTGAAGCCCTAGCGGGGGGGGAGCAGTACTTC.

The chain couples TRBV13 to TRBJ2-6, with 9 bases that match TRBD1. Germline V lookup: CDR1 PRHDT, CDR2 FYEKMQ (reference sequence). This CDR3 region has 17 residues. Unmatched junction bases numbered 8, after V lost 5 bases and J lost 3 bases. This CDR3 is CASSPPGQGFGANVLTF. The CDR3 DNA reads TGTGCCAGCAGCCCCCCGGGACAGGGTTTTGGGGCCAACGTCCTGACTTTC.

In DNA, the CDR3 is TGCAGTGCTAGTCGTCCGACTAGCGGAACACAAGAGACCCAGTACTTC. Amino acid sequence: CSASRPTSGTQETQYF. This sequence joins TRBV20-1 and TRBJ2-5; 9 bases agree with TRBD2. The CDR3 loop spans 16 amino acids. V gave up 3 bases and J gave up 2 bases; unmatched junction bases: 10. Per germline, CDR1 DFQATT and CDR2 SNEGSKA (reference sequence).

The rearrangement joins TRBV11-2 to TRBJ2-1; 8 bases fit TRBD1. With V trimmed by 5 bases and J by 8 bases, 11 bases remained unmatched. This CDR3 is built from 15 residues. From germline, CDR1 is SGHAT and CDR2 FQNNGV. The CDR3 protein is CASSRRGPIGDEQFF. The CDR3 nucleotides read TGTGCCAGCAGCCGCAGGGGGCCGATTGGGGATGAGCAGTTCTTC.

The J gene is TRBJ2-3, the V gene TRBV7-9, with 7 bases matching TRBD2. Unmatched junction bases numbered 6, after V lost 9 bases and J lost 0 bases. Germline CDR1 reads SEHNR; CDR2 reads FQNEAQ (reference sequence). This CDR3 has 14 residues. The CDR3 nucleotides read TGTGCCAGTAACAGCGGGGCTAGCACAGATACGCAGTATTTT. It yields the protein CASNSGASTDTQYF.

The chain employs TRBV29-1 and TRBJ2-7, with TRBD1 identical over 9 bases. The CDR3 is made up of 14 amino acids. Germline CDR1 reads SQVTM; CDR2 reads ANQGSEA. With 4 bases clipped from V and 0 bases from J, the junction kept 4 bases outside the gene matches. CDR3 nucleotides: TGCAGCGTTGCCCGGGACAGGGACTCCTACGAGCAGTACTTC. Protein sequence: CSVARDRDSYEQYF.

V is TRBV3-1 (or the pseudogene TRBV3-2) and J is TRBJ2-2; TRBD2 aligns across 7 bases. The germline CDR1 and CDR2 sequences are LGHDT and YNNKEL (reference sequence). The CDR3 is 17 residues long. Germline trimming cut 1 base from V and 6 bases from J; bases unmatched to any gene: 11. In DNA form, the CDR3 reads TGTGCCAGCAGCCAAGGGGAGGGCGACCCTTTCGCCGGGGAGCTGTTTTTT. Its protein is CASSQGEGDPFAGELFF.

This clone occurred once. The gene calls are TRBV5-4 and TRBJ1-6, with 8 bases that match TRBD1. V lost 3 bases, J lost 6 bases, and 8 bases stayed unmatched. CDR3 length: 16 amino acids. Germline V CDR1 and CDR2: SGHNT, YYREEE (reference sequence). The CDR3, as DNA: TGTGCCAGCAGCTCCGGACAGGGATCCCTTAATTCACCCCTCCACTTT. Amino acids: CASSSGQGSLNSPLHF.

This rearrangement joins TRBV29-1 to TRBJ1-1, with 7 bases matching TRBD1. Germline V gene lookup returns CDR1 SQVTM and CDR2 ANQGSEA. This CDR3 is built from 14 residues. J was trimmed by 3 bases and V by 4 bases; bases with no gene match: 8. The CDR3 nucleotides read TGCAGCGTTGGGGGGGACAGTAGCCACACTGAAGCTTTCTTT. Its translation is CSVGGDSSHTEAFF.

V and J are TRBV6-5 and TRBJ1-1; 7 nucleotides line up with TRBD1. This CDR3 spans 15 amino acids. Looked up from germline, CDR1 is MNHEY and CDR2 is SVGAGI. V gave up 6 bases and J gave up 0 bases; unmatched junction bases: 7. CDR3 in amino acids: CASRNGQVMNTEAFF. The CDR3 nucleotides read TGTGCCAGCAGGAATGGACAGGTGATGAACACTGAAGCTTTCTTT.

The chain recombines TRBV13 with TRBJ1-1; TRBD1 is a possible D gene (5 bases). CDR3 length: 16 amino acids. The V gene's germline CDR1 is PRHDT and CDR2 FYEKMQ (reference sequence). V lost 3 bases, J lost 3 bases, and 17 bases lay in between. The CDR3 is CASSFRAPSGDTEAFF. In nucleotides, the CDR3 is TGTGCCAGCAGCTTCAGGGCCCCTTCGGGGGACACTGAAGCTTTCTTT. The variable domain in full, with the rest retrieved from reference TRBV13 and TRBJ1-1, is AAGVIQSPRHLIKEKRETATLKCYPIPRHDTVYWYQQGPGQDPQFLISFYEKMQSDKGSIPDRFSAQQFSDYHSELNMSSLELGDSALYFCASSFRAPSGDTEAFFGQGTRLTVV.

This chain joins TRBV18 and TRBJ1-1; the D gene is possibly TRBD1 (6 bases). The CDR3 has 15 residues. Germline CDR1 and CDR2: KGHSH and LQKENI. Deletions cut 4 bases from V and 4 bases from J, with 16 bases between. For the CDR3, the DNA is TGTGCCAGCTCACAAAACAGGGATGTTAGCACTGAAGCTTTCTTT. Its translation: CASSQNRDVSTEAFF.

CDR3 sequence reads: CASSLADRRNEQYF. CDR3 DNA: TGTGCCAGCAGCTTGGCGGACAGAAGGAACGAGCAGTACTTC. The J gene is TRBJ2-7, the V gene TRBV5-6, with a tentative D call TRBD1 (6 bases). V shed 0 bases and J shed 5 bases, with 12 bases lying between them. This CDR3 has 14 amino acids. Germline values: CDR1 SGHDT, CDR2 YYEEEE.

The CDR3 here is CASSSDRVVENIQYF. The DNA of the CDR3 is TGTGCCAGCAGCAGCGACAGGGTAGTCGAAAACATTCAGTACTTC. The V gene is TRBV7-9, the J gene TRBJ2-4, with 7 bases matching TRBD1. Trimming cost V 5 bases and J 5 bases; bases outside gene matches: 9. The V gene's germline CDR1 is SEHNR and CDR2 FQNEAQ (reference sequence). There are 15 residues in the CDR3.

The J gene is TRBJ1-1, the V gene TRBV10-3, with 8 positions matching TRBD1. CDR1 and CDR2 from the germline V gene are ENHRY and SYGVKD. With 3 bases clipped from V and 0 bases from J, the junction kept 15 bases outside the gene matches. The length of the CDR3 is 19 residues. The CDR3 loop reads CAISDLTGTGRGLNTEAFF. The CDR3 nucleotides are TGTGCCATCAGTGACCTTACCGGGACAGGCCGGGGGCTGAACACTGAAGCTTTCTTT.

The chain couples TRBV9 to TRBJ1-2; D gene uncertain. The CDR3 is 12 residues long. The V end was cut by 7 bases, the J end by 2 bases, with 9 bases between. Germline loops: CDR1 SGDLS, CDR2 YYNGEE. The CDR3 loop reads CASLRGNYGYTF. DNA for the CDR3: TGTGCCAGCCTGCGAGGAAACTATGGCTACACCTTC.

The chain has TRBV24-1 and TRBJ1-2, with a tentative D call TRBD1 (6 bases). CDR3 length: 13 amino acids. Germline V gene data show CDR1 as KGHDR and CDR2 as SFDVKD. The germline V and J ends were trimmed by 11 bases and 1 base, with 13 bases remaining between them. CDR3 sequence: CAIGDTNNYGYTF. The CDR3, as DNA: TGTGCCATTGGGGACACCAATAACTATGGCTACACCTTC.

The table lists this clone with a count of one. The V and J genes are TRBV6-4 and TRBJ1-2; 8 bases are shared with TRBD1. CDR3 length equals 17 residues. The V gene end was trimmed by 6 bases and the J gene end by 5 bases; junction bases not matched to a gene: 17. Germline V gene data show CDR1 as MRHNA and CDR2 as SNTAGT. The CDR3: CASRASNQGALGYGYTF. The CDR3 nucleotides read TGTGCCAGCAGGGCTTCCAACCAGGGGGCACTTGGGTATGGCTACACCTTC.

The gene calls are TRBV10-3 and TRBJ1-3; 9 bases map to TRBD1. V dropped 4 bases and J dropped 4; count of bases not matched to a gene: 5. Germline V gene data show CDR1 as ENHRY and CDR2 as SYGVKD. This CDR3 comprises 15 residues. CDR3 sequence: CAISAPDRGGNTIYF. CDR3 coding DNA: TGTGCCATCAGTGCCCCGGACAGGGGAGGAAACACCATATATTTT.

The CDR3 here is CASSQPGTGVEKLFF. As DNA, the CDR3 is TGTGCCAGCAGCCAGCCCGGGACAGGGGTAGAAAAACTGTTTTTT. The chain recombines TRBV3-1 (or the pseudogene TRBV3-2) with TRBJ1-4; 10 nucleotides align to TRBD1. Germline CDR1 LGHDT, CDR2 YNNKEL (reference sequence). Trimming cost V 3 bases and J 8 bases; bases outside gene matches: 6. This CDR3 has 15 residues.

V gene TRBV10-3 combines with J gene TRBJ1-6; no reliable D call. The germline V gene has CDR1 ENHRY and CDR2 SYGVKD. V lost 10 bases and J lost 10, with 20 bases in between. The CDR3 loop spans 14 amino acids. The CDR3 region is CATSPIGDGSPLHF. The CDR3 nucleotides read TGTGCCACCAGCCCTATCGGGGATGGATCACCCCTCCACTTT.

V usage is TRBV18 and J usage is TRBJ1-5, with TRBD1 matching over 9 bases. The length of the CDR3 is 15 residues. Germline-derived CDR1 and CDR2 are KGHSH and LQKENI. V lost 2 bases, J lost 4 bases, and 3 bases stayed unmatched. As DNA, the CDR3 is TGTGCCAGCTCACCATCCGGACAGGGGAATCAGCCCCAGCATTTT. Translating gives CASSPSGQGNQPQHF.

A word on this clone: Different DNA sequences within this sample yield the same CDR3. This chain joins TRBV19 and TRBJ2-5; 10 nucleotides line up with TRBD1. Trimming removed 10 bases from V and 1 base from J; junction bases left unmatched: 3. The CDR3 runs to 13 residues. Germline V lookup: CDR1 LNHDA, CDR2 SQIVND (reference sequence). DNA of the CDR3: TGTGCCACTAGGGACAGGGGCCAAGAGACCCAGTACTTC. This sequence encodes CATRDRGQETQYF. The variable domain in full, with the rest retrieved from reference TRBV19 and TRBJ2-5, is DGGITQSPKYLFRKEGQNVTLSCEQNLNHDAMYWYRQDPGQGLRLIYYSQIVNDFQKGDIAEGYSVSREKKESFPLTVTSAQKNPTAFYLCATRDRGQETQYFGPGTRLLVL.

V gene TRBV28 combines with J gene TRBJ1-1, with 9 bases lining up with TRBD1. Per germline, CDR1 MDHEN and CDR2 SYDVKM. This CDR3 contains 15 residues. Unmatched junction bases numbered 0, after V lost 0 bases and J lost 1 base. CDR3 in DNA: TGTGCCAGCAGTTTATGGGGACAGGGGAACACTGAAGCTTTCTTT. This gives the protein CASSLWGQGNTEAFF.